This T cell receptor (beta chain) comes out of a study of lymphopenia after photon versus proton radiotherapy. TCRdb's table, derived via immunoSEQ multiplex PCR, lists solely in-frame clones and lacks some. The sample gives about 27,000 clones, over 80% of which show up once; roughly a fifth is in the top ten. The clonotype originates from a middle-aged man with gastric cancer. This material consisted of peripheral blood, taken from a patient treated with photon-based radiotherapy.

The CDR3 DNA reads TGTGCCAGCAGCTCCGGGGGCATGAGCTCCTACAATGAGCAGTTCTTC. Its protein is CASSSGGMSSYNEQFF. The gene calls are TRBV7-3 and TRBJ2-1; D might be TRBD1 or TRBD2, each matching 6 bases. Germline V gives CDR1 SGHTA, CDR2 FQGTGA. Trimming pared 4 bases from V and 0 bases from J, leaving 13 bases between. The CDR3 totals 16 residues.